This TCR beta chain originates from a study of radiotherapy plus CTLA-4 blockade in lung cancer. The repertoire was sequenced with immunoSEQ multiplex PCR; TCRdb's copy has only in-frame clones and lacks some. This table has 100,000 to 150,000 clones, about nine tenths appearing once. A word on this clone: The antigen is unknown.

Lung cancer patients with chemo-refractory metastatic non-small-cell disease were given focal radiation plus CTLA-4 blockade with ipilimumab. Whole-study findings and limits: Blood-borne expansion of tumor-derived TCR clones followed radiotherapy plus ipilimumab. Increased serum interferon-beta after radiation also reportedly predicted response strongly.

Germline CDR1 LNHDA, CDR2 SQIVND (reference sequence). V trimming: 3 bases; J trimming: 6 bases; junction bases outside the gene matches: 2. This CDR3 is 13 amino acids long. The sequence derives from a human donor with non-small cell lung cancer that progressed on radiotherapy plus ipilimumab. The specimen comprised peripheral blood, sampled from a patient treated with radiotherapy plus ipilimumab. The V call is TRBV19, the J call TRBJ2-7; 10 nucleotides align to TRBD1. CDR3: CASSIRTGGEQYF. In DNA, the CDR3 is TGTGCCAGTAGTATTAGGACAGGGGGCGAGCAGTACTTC.